This TCR beta chain was found in a study of T-cell reconstitution after alpha-beta-depleted transplantation in children. This clonotype was seen repeatedly, ten times or more. The CDR3 contains 15 residues. V was clipped by 1 base and J by 0 bases; unmatched bases: 3. Germline V lookup: CDR1 DFQATT, CDR2 SNEGSKA (reference sequence). Preparation of the TCRbeta library involved a method that used unique molecular identifiers. One entry per CDR3 protein, called by TCRdb with MiXCR from the PCR reads. This table holds approximately 170,000 distinct CDR3 sequences, 11% found once. This specimen consisted of PBMCs, obtained before TCRalphabeta/CD19-depleted stem cell transplant. The chain employs TRBV20-1 and TRBJ2-7; TRBD2 aligns across 10 bases. The source of this sequence is a boy between 2 and 10 years old with acute myeloid leukemia, due to receive a stem cell transplant. CDR3 in amino acids: CSARAPSGSSYEQYF. Here the CDR3 DNA reads TGCAGTGCTAGAGCCCCTAGCGGGAGCTCCTACGAGCAGTACTTC.